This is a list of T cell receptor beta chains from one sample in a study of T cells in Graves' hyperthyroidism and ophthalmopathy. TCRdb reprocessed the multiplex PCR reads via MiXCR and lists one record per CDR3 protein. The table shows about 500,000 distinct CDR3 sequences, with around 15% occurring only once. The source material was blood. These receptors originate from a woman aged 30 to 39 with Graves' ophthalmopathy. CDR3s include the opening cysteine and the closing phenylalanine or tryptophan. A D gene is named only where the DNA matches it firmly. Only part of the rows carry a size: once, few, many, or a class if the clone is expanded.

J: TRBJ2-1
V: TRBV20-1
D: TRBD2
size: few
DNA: TGCAGTGCTAGAAAGACTAGCGGGGAAAATTACAATGAGCAGTTCTTC
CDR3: CSARKTSGENYNEQFF

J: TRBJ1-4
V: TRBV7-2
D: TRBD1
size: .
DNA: TGTGCCAGCAGCTCAGGGGGGACAGGGTCTACTAATGAAAAACTGTTTTTT
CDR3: CASSSGGTGSTNEKLFF

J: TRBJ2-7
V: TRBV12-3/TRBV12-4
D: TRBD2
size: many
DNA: TGTGCCAGCACCCGGACTAGCGGGGGTTACGAGCAGTACTTC
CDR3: CASTRTSGGYEQYF

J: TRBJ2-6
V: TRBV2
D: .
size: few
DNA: TGTGCCAGCAGTTTGCTAGGGGTTACTGGGGCCAACGTCCTGACTTTC
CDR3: CASSLLGVTGANVLTF

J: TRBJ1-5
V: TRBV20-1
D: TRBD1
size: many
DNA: TGCAGTGCAGCAGAGGACAGGCCTCAGCCCCAGCATTTT
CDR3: CSAAEDRPQPQHF

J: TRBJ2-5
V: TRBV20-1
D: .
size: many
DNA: TGCAGTGCTCATCCAAGGGGTATCTTCATGGGTCAAGAGACCCAGTACTTC
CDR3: CSAHPRGIFMGQETQYF

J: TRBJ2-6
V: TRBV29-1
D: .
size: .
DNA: TGCAGCGTTGAAACCTCCGTAGGTACAGTCCTGACTTTC
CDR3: CSVETSVGTVLTF

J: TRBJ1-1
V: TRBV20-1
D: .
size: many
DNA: TGCAGTGCTAACGATGCCACTGAAGCTTTCTTT
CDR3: CSANDATEAFF

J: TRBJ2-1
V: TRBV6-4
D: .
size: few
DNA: TGTGCCAGCAGTGACTCATCAGGGGTTGAGCAGTTCTTC
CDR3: CASSDSSGVEQFF

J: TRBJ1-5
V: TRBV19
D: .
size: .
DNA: TGTGCCAGTAAGATGGAAGGTTGGATGCAGCCCCAGCATTTT
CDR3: CASKMEGWMQPQHF

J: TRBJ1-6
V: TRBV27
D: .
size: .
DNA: TGTGCCAGCAGTTTCTACCGGGTCCAAAATTCACCCCTCCACTTT
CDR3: CASSFYRVQNSPLHF

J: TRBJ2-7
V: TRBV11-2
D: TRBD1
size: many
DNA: TGTGCCAGCAGCCCAGTTCTGGGACAGGATGACCTGGAGCAGTACTTC
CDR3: CASSPVLGQDDLEQYF

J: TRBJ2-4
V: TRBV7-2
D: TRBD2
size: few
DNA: TGTGCCAGCAGCCTCAGATGGACTAGCGGGAGGGCCAACATTCAGTACTTC
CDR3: CASSLRWTSGRANIQYF

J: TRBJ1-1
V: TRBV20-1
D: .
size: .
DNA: TGCAGTGCCTACTTAAACACTGAAGCTTTCTTT
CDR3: CSAYLNTEAFF

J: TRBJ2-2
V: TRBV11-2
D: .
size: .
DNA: TGTGCCAGCAGCTTTCCCGACGGGCGGGAGCTGTTTTTT
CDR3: CASSFPDGRELFF

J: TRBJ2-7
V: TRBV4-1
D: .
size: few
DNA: TGCGCCAGCAGCCCCAAGGACACACACTACGAGCAGTACTTC
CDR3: CASSPKDTHYEQYF

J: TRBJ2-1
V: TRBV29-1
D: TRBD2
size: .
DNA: TGCAGCTTATCTAGCGGGGGGTTTTACAATGAGCAGTTCTTC
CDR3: CSLSSGGFYNEQFF

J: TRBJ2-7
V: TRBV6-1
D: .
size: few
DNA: TGTGCCAGCAGTGGGGACCGGAGCTCCTACGAGCAGTACTTC
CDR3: CASSGDRSSYEQYF

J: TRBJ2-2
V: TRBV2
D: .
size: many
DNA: TGTGCCAGCAGACCTTCTGGCACCGGGGAGCTGTTTTTT
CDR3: CASRPSGTGELFF

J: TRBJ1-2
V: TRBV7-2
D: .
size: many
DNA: TGTGCCAGCAGCTTAAGCAGTATTTTGAATGGCTACACCTTC
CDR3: CASSLSSILNGYTF

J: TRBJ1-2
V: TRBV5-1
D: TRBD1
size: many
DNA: TGCGCCAGCAGCATCTCGACAGGGCGCTACACCTTC
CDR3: CASSISTGRYTF

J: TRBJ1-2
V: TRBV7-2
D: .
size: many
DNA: TGTGCCAGCAGCTTAGAGCTTAACTATGGCTACACCTTC
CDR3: CASSLELNYGYTF

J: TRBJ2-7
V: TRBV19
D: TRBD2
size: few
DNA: TGTGCCAGTAGGAGGGACTATTCCTACGAGCAGTACTTC
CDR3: CASRRDYSYEQYF